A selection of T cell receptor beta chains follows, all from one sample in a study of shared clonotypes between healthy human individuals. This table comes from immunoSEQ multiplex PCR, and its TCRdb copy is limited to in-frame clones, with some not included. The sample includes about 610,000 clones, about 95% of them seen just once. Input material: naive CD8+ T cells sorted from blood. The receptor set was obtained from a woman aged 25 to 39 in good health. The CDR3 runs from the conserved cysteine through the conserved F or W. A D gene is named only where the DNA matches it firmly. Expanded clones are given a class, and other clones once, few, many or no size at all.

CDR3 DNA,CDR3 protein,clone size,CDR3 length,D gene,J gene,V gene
TGTGCCACCAGCAGAGAGGGGAACAATCAGCCCCAGCATTTT,CATSREGNNQPQHF,NA,14,NA,TRBJ1-5,TRBV15
TGTGCCAGCAGCTTGGACAGCAGCACAGATACGCAGTATTTT,CASSLDSSTDTQYF,NA,14,NA,TRBJ2-3,TRBV5-6
TGTGCCACCAGCAGGGACAGTAACACCGGGGAGCTGTTTTTT,CATSRDSNTGELFF,NA,14,NA,TRBJ2-2,TRBV15
TGTGCCAGCAGCAGCCGGGACTTCCACACCGGGGAGCTGTTTTTT,CASSSRDFHTGELFF,NA,15,NA,TRBJ2-2,TRBV7-7
TGTGCCAGCAGCTTAACCAGACAGAGGGATCGGGGTGAGCAGTTCTTC,CASSLTRQRDRGEQFF,NA,16,NA,TRBJ2-1,TRBV7-9
TGCGCCAGCAGCCAAGATGTAGGTTTTAGAAACACCATATATTTT,CASSQDVGFRNTIYF,NA,15,NA,TRBJ1-3,TRBV4-1
TGTGCCAGCTCACCGGTGACAGGATCACTGTTTTTT,CASSPVTGSLFF,NA,12,NA,TRBJ1-4,TRBV18
TGTGCCAGCAGGACTGACTACTATGGCTACACCTTC,CASRTDYYGYTF,NA,12,NA,TRBJ1-2,TRBV13
TGTGCCAGCAGCCCGGGCCCCGGAACCCTTAATGAAAAACTGTTTTTT,CASSPGPGTLNEKLFF,NA,16,NA,TRBJ1-4,TRBV7-9
TGTGCCAGCAGACCGGGACTAGGGGGCACAGATACGCAGTATTTT,CASRPGLGGTDTQYF,NA,15,TRBD2,TRBJ2-3,TRBV28
TGTGCCAGCAGCTATTCCGGGTCCTACGAGCAGTACTTC,CASSYSGSYEQYF,NA,13,NA,TRBJ2-7,TRBV14
TGTGCCAGCAGTGGTATCAAAACAGGGGACGGCTATGGCTACACCTTC,CASSGIKTGDGYGYTF,NA,16,TRBD1,TRBJ1-2,TRBV2
TGCGCCAGCAGCTTGGGGGTCGGCACTGAAGCTTTCTTT,CASSLGVGTEAFF,NA,13,NA,TRBJ1-1,TRBV5-1
TGTGCCAGCAGTTATGGGTCTAATTCACCCCTCCACTTT,CASSYGSNSPLHF,NA,13,NA,TRBJ1-6,TRBV6-5
TGTGCCAGCAGCCCCAGGGGTCGGGAGAGCTCCTACAATGAGCAGTTCTTC,CASSPRGRESSYNEQFF,NA,17,NA,TRBJ2-1,TRBV27
TGTGCCAGCAGTATGAGCGGGAGGGTCTACGAGCAGTACTTC,CASSMSGRVYEQYF,NA,14,TRBD2,TRBJ2-7,TRBV27
TGTGCCAGCAGTTTGTACGGGGGCTACAACGAGCAGTACTTC,CASSLYGGYNEQYF,NA,14,NA,TRBJ2-7,TRBV27
TGTGCCAGCAGTTCCCCCGGGACAGGGCAATCACCCCTCCACTTT,CASSSPGTGQSPLHF,NA,15,TRBD1,TRBJ1-6,TRBV6-5
TGTGCCAGCAGCAAATTCCGGGACAGATCCTACGAGCAGTACTTC,CASSKFRDRSYEQYF,NA,15,TRBD1,TRBJ2-7,TRBV9
TGTGCCAGTAGTATAGGACTAGCGGTGAGCACAGATACGCAGTATTTT,CASSIGLAVSTDTQYF,NA,16,TRBD2,TRBJ2-3,TRBV19
TGTGCCAGCAGGCCCAGACTTGGAGGAGGGATATTTGGTGAGCAGTTCTTC,CASRPRLGGGIFGEQFF,NA,17,NA,TRBJ2-1,TRBV4-2
TGTGCCAGCAGCGTAGGAGGGAGGGTCGACAATGAGCAGTTCTTC,CASSVGGRVDNEQFF,NA,15,TRBD2,TRBJ2-1,TRBV9
TGTGCCAGCAGTGACAGGAATGCGGGAGTCACCAATGAGCAGTTCTTC,CASSDRNAGVTNEQFF,NA,16,TRBD2,TRBJ2-1,TRBV2
TGTGCCAGCAGCCTGGACAGCTACAATGAGCAGTTCTTC,CASSLDSYNEQFF,NA,13,NA,TRBJ2-1,TRBV7-9
TGCAGCGTTGTGGTGGTAAGCGGGTCCTACAATGAGCAGTTCTTC,CSVVVVSGSYNEQFF,once,15,NA,TRBJ2-1,TRBV29-1
TGCGCCAGCAGCCCGGGGACTAGCGGTCCCTACGAGCAGTACTTC,CASSPGTSGPYEQYF,NA,15,TRBD2,TRBJ2-7,TRBV5-1
TGCGCCAGCAGCCTGGTCCCGTCGTCAGATACGCAGTATTTT,CASSLVPSSDTQYF,NA,14,NA,TRBJ2-3,TRBV4-1
TGTGCCAGCAGCCACGGATACAATGAGCAGTTCTTC,CASSHGYNEQFF,NA,12,NA,TRBJ2-1,TRBV11-2
TGTGCCAGCAGTTACTCTAGGGCGGGAGGTGAGCAGTTCTTC,CASSYSRAGGEQFF,NA,14,TRBD2,TRBJ2-1,TRBV6-5
TGCGCCAGCAGCCAAGACGGGACAGGCCGGGAGACCCAGTACTTC,CASSQDGTGRETQYF,NA,15,TRBD1,TRBJ2-5,TRBV4-1
TGTGCCAGCAGTTCCCGACAGGGAGGACGCGAGCAGTACTTC,CASSSRQGGREQYF,NA,14,NA,TRBJ2-7,TRBV2
TGCGCCAGCAGCCAAGAAGGGCTTCGTTACGAGCAGTACTTC,CASSQEGLRYEQYF,NA,14,NA,TRBJ2-7,TRBV4-1
TGTGCCAGCAGTTTTGGGGGTGTATCCTCCGAGCAGTACTTC,CASSFGGVSSEQYF,NA,14,NA,TRBJ2-7,TRBV28
TGTGCCAGCAGTCTACCCGACAGGGGGAGCTACGAGCAGTACTTC,CASSLPDRGSYEQYF,NA,15,TRBD1,TRBJ2-7,TRBV6-6
TGTGCCAGCAGCTCAAGAGGAACCGGGACACCCACCTACGAGCAGTACTTC,CASSSRGTGTPTYEQYF,NA,17,NA,TRBJ2-7,TRBV13
TGTGCCAGCAGGTTGGACGGAGCAACTAATGAAAAACTGTTTTTT,CASRLDGATNEKLFF,NA,15,NA,TRBJ1-4,TRBV2
TGTGCCTGGAGTGTAGGAAGCAACGAGCAGTACTTC,CAWSVGSNEQYF,NA,12,NA,TRBJ2-7,TRBV30
TGTGCCAGCACCAGTAGCTCCTACAATGAGCAGTTCTTC,CASTSSSYNEQFF,NA,13,NA,TRBJ2-1,TRBV28
TGTGCCAGCAGCGTAGGGACAGAAAACATTCAGTACTTC,CASSVGTENIQYF,NA,13,NA,TRBJ2-4,TRBV9
TGTGCCAGTAGTATTGGGACAGGGTTCGGCAATGAGCAGTTCTTC,CASSIGTGFGNEQFF,NA,15,TRBD1,TRBJ2-1,TRBV19
TGTGCCAGCACCGGGACCGGGGCCCGAGAGATAGAAAAACTGTTTTTT,CASTGTGAREIEKLFF,NA,16,NA,TRBJ1-4,TRBV28
TGTGCCAGCAGCCAATGGCGGGGTGCCTACGAGCAGTACTTC,CASSQWRGAYEQYF,NA,14,NA,TRBJ2-7,TRBV14
TGCAGCGTTGAAGATCGCGCAGGGCCCGGCTACACCTTC,CSVEDRAGPGYTF,NA,13,NA,TRBJ1-2,TRBV29-1
TGTGCCAGCGCGAAAGGGTGGCGGGAGGCTATACTAGCCAAAAACATTCAGTACTTC,CASAKGWREAILAKNIQYF,NA,19,NA,TRBJ2-4,TRBV21-1
TGTGCCAGCAGTTGGGCGCGGGACAACTACAATGAGCAGTTCTTC,CASSWARDNYNEQFF,NA,15,NA,TRBJ2-1,TRBV28
TGTGCCAGCAGCGTAGCCATGAACACTGAAGCTTTCTTT,CASSVAMNTEAFF,NA,13,NA,TRBJ1-1,TRBV9
TGCAGCGTTGAAGATACCCGGGGTAACAATGAGCAGTTCTTC,CSVEDTRGNNEQFF,NA,14,NA,TRBJ2-1,TRBV29-1
TGTGCCAGTAGTATAAGCCGGGACAGGTACAATGAGCAGTTCTTC,CASSISRDRYNEQFF,NA,15,TRBD1,TRBJ2-1,TRBV19
TGTGCCAGTAGTATCTTCGGGGACTCAAATGATTCGCAGTTCTTC,CASSIFGDSNDSQFF,once,15,NA,TRBJ2-1,TRBV19
TGTGCCAGCAGTTGGGACAGGGGGCGGAATGAGCAGTTCTTC,CASSWDRGRNEQFF,NA,14,TRBD1,TRBJ2-1,TRBV27
TGTGCCAGCAGGGCCGGGACAGCGACGCGGTACGAGCAGTACTTC,CASRAGTATRYEQYF,NA,15,TRBD1,TRBJ2-7,TRBV27
TGTGCCACCAGCACGGGGGTTCGTCAGCCCCAGCATTTT,CATSTGVRQPQHF,NA,13,NA,TRBJ1-5,TRBV15
TGTGCCAGCAGTGAGTCCTTTCTTGTCACTGAAGCTTTCTTT,CASSESFLVTEAFF,NA,14,NA,TRBJ1-1,TRBV27
TGTGCCAGCAGCCTAGGCACTAGCGGCTACGAGCAGTACTTC,CASSLGTSGYEQYF,NA,14,TRBD2,TRBJ2-7,TRBV11-2
TGTGCCTGGAGTTCGCGACTAGCGGGCTACGAGCAGTACTTC,CAWSSRLAGYEQYF,NA,14,TRBD2,TRBJ2-7,TRBV30
TGTGCCAGCAGCTTAAGCAATGAGCAGTTCTTC,CASSLSNEQFF,NA,11,NA,TRBJ2-1,TRBV5-4
TGTGCCAGCAGTTTTAGCGGGAACCCCTCCTACGAGCAGTACTTC,CASSFSGNPSYEQYF,once,15,TRBD2,TRBJ2-7,TRBV28
TGTGCCAGCACCAACCCCCTCGGAACCTTGGACTACGAGCAGTACTTC,CASTNPLGTLDYEQYF,NA,16,NA,TRBJ2-7,TRBV11-2